The source of this TCR beta chain is a study of blood T cell repertoires in COVID-19. The CDR3 is made up of 15 amino acids. Losses at the gene ends were 6 bases for V and 4 bases for J; bases not matched to a gene: 3. Germline lookup yields CDR1 MNHEY and CDR2 SVGEGT. Study processing details: By means of reference gene primer amplification, nucleated cell counts were estimated. Libraries were prepared by immunoSEQ multiplex PCR; TCRdb keeps only in-frame clonotypes and omits some of them. D and trimming come from the DNA, and the V and J calls and clone size come from that table. The sample has under 300,000 clones, 86% seen once; the top ten hold around 3%.

The chain recombines TRBV6-2 or TRBV6-3 with TRBJ2-3, with 14 bases fitting TRBD2. The specimen was peripheral blood. The receptor was isolated from a woman aged 30 to 39 with active or convalescent COVID-19. The CDR3 reads CASSPTSGGADTQYF. As DNA, the CDR3 is TGTGCCAGCAGCCCGACTAGCGGGGGGGCAGATACGCAGTATTTT.